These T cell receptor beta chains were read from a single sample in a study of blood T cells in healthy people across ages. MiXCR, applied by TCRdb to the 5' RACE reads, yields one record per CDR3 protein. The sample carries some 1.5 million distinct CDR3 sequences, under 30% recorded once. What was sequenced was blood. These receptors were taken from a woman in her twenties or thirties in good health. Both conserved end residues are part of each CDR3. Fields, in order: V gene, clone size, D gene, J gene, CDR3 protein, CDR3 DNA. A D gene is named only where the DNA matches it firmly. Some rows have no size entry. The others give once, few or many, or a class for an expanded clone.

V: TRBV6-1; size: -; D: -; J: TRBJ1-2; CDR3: CASSELDRDYGYTF; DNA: TGTGCCAGCAGTGAATTGGACAGAGACTATGGCTACACCTTC
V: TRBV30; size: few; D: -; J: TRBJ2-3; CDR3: CAWQDWGSTDTQYF; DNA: TGTGCCTGGCAGGACTGGGGGTCCACAGATACGCAGTATTTT
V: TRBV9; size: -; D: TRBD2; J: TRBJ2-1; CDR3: CASSAGREFDEQFF; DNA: TGTGCCAGCAGCGCTGGGCGGGAGTTTGATGAGCAGTTCTTC
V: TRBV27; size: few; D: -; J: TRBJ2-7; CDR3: CASSLIAGTGYEQYF; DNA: TGTGCCAGCAGTTTAATAGCCGGAACCGGGTACGAGCAGTACTTC
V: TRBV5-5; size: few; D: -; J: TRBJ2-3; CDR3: CAASNIGGTDTQYF; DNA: TGTGCCGCCAGCAACATCGGTGGGACAGATACGCAGTATTTT
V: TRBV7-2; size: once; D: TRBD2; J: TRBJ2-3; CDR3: CASNSAAGDTDTQYF; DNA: TGTGCCAGCAACTCCGCGGCGGGGGACACAGATACGCAGTATTTT
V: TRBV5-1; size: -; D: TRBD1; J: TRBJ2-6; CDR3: CASSSTRGRDGANVLTF; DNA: TGCGCCAGCAGCTCGACCAGGGGGCGGGATGGGGCCAACGTCCTGACTTTC
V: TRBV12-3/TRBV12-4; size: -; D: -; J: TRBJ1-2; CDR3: CASSPSGTDGYGYTF; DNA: TGTGCCAGCAGCCCTAGTGGAACAGACGGATATGGCTACACCTTC
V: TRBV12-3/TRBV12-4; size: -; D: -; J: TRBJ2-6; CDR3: CASSLDRVGANVLTF; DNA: TGTGCCAGCAGTTTAGACAGGGTTGGGGCCAACGTCCTGACTTTC
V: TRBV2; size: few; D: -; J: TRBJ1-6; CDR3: CASSVRDTNSPLHF; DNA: TGTGCCAGCAGTGTTCGGGACACAAATTCACCCCTCCACTTT
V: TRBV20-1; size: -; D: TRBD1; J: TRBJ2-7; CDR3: CSASGGQGYEQYF; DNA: TGCAGTGCTAGCGGGGGACAGGGGTACGAGCAGTACTTC
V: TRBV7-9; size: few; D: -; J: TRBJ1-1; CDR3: CASSLRENIKAFF; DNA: TGTGCCAGCAGCTTAAGGGAAAACATTAAAGCTTTCTTT
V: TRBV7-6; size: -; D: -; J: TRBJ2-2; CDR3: CASSFGFQGPNTGELFF; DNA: TGTGCCAGCAGCTTTGGGTTTCAGGGACCGAACACCGGGGAGCTGTTTTTT
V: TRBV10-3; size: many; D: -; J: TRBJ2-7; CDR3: CAISELAGAYEQYF; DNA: TGTGCCATCAGTGAGTTGGCAGGGGCGTACGAGCAGTACTTC
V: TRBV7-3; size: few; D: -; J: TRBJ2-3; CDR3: CASSLESWPDTQYF; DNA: TGTGCCAGCAGCTTAGAGTCGTGGCCAGATACGCAGTATTTT
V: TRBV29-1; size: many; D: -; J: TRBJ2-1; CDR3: CSVELRDNEQFF; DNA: TGCAGCGTTGAGTTACGGGACAATGAGCAGTTCTTC
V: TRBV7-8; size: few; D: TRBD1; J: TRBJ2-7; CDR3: CASSLTGGVANLEQYF; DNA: TGTGCCAGCAGCTTGACAGGGGGCGTCGCTAACCTCGAGCAGTACTTC
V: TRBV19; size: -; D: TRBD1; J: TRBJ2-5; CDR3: CASSMAGTGDQETQYF; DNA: TGTGCCAGTAGTATGGCCGGGACAGGCGACCAAGAGACCCAGTACTTC
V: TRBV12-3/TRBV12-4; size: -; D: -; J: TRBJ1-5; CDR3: CASSPRRGGERQPQHF; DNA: TGTGCCAGCAGTCCTCGCAGAGGAGGAGAGCGTCAGCCCCAGCATTTT
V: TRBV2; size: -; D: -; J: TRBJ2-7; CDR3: CASSTQGMDEQYF; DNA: TGTGCCAGCAGTACGCAGGGGATGGACGAGCAGTACTTC
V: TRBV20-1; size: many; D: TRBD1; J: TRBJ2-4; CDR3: CSASKLAGQGVDIQYF; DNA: TGCAGTGCTTCCAAGTTAGCGGGACAGGGGGTGGACATTCAGTACTTC
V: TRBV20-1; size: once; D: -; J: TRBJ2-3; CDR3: CSASGSNTDTQYF; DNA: TGCAGTGCTAGCGGCTCAAACACAGATACGCAGTATTTT
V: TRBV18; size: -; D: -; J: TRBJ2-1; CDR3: CASSPDRNSYNEQFF; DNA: TGTGCCAGCTCACCGGACAGAAATAGCTACAATGAGCAGTTCTTC
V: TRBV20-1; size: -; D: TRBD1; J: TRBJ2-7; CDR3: CSASRRDSRREQYF; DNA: TGCAGTGCTAGTCGCAGGGACAGCCGGAGGGAGCAGTACTTC
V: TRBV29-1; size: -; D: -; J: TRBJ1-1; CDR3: CSVEPRQSRSGTEAFF; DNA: TGCAGCGTTGAACCCCGCCAAAGCAGGTCAGGGACTGAAGCTTTCTTT
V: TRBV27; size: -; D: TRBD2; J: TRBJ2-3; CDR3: CASATSGVVSDTQYF; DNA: TGTGCCAGCGCGACTAGCGGGGTAGTGTCAGATACGCAGTATTTT
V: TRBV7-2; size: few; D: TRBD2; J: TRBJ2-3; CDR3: CASSRPAGSGWDTQYF; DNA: TGTGCCAGCAGCCGGCCAGCGGGGAGCGGCTGGGATACGCAGTATTTT
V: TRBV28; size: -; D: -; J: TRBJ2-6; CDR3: CAISTGVSSSGANVLTF; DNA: TGTGCCATTTCTACCGGGGTGTCCTCTTCGGGGGCCAACGTCCTGACTTTC
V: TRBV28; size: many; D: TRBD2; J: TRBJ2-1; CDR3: CASRTGLAGSNEQFF; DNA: TGTGCCAGCAGAACGGGACTAGCGGGATCGAATGAGCAGTTCTTC
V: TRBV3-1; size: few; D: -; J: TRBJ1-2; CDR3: CASSNYRVDGYTF; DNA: TGTGCCAGCAGCAACTACAGGGTCGATGGCTACACCTTC
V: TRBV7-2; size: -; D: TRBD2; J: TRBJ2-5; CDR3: CASSLDGRYKRETQYF; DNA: TGTGCCAGCAGCTTAGACGGGAGGTATAAAAGGGAGACCCAGTACTTC
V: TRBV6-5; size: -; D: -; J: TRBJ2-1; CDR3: CASSYSRTPTYEQFF; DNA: TGTGCCAGCAGTTACTCGAGGACACCCACCTACGAGCAGTTCTTC
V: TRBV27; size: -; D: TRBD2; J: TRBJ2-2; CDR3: CASSFLLAGGPGELFF; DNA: TGTGCCAGCAGTTTCTTACTAGCGGGGGGGCCTGGGGAGCTGTTTTTT
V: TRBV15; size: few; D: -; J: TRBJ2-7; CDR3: CATSSFLQGMTHEQYF; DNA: TGTGCCACCAGCAGTTTTTTACAGGGAATGACGCACGAGCAGTACTTC
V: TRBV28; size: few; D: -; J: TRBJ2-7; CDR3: CASNPRVSIEYEQYF; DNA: TGTGCCAGCAACCCCCGGGTTAGTATCGAGTACGAGCAGTACTTC
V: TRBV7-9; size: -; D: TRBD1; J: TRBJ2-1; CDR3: CASNPHDRAHNEQFF; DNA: TGTGCCAGCAACCCACACGACAGGGCGCACAATGAGCAGTTCTTC
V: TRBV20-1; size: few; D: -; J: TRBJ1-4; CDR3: CSARQSPEKLFF; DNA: TGCAGTGCTAGGCAGAGCCCTGAAAAACTGTTTTTT
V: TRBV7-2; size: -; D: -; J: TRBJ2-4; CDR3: CASSLGRGELPKNIQYF; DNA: TGTGCCAGCAGCTTAGGCAGGGGAGAACTCCCCAAAAACATTCAGTACTTC
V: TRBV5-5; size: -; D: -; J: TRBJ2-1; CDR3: CASSLTHLNEQCF; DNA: TGTGCCAGCAGCCTCACCCATCTGAATGAGCAGTGCTTC
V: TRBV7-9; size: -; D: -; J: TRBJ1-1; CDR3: CASSPSLGAFAFF; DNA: TGTGCCAGCAGCCCATCCCTAGGGGCTTTCGCTTTCTTT